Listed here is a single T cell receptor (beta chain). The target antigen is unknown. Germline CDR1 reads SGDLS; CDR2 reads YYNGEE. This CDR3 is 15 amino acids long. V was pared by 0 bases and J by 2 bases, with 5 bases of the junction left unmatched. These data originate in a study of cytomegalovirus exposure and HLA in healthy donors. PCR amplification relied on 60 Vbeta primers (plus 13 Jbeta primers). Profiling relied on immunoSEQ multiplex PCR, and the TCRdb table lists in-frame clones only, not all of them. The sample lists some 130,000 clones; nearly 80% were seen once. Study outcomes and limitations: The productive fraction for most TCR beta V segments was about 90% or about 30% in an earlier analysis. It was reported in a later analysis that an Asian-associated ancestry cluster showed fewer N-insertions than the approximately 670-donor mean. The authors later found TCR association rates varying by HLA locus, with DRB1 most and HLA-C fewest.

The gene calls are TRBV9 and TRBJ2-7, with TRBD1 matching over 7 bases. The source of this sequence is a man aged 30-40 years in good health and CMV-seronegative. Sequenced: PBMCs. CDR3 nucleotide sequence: TGTGCCAGCAGCGTAGTAGGGACAGCCCCCTACGAGCAGTACTTC. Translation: CASSVVGTAPYEQYF. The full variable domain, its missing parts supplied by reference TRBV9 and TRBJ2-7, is DSGVTQTPKHLITATGQRVTLRCSPRSGDLSVYWYQQSLDQGLQFLIQYYNGEERAKGNILERFSAQQFPDLHSELNLSSLELGDSALYFCASSVVGTAPYEQYFGPGTRLTVT.